Below are 19 T cell receptor beta chains sequenced from a single sample in a study of STAT5B mutations in CD4+ large granular lymphocyte leukemia. Repertoires were generated with immunoSEQ multiplex PCR, while TCRdb's copy carries only in-frame clones and drops some. Of roughly 40,000 clones listed, about four fifths are singletons. The sample consisted of CD4+ T cells from blood buffy coats. The receptors stem from a human donor in good health.

This clone showed up just a few times. V and J are TRBV7-9 and TRBJ2-7; D gene unclear. CDR3 length equals 13 residues. V was shortened by 5 bases and J by 5 bases, with 13 bases between the two germline ends. CDR1 SEHNR and CDR2 FQNEAQ come from the germline V gene (reference sequence). The CDR3 sequence is CASSPWGNHEQYF. For the CDR3, the DNA is TGTGCCAGCAGCCCCTGGGGTAACCACGAGCAGTACTTC.

In this sample, this clone turned up a few times. This chain uses TRBV2 with TRBJ2-7; 9 positions agree with TRBD1. CDR1 and CDR2 (germline): SNHLY, FYNNEI. There are 14 residues in the CDR3. With 3 bases clipped from V and 4 bases from J, the junction kept 4 bases outside the gene matches. Here the CDR3 DNA reads TGTGCCAGCAGTGAGACAGGGGGAAGATACGAGCAGTACTTC. This codes for CASSETGGRYEQYF.

This chain joins TRBV13 and TRBJ1-2; 7 nucleotides line up with TRBD1. CDR1 and CDR2 from the germline V gene are PRHDT and FYEKMQ (reference sequence). V lost 5 bases to trimming and J lost 7 bases; unmatched junction nucleotides: 4. This CDR3 is 12 amino acids long. The CDR3 sequence: CASSTDRVGYTF. In DNA form, the CDR3 reads TGTGCCAGCAGCACCGACAGGGTTGGCTACACCTTC.

V gene TRBV4-2 combines with J gene TRBJ1-2; D perhaps matches TRBD1 (5 bases). The CDR3 totals 14 residues. The V gene's germline CDR1 is LGHNA and CDR2 YNFKEQ. V lost 1 base and J lost 6, with 12 bases in between. The CDR3 DNA sequence: TGTGCCAGCAGCCAAGGGGCAGGGTCAGATGGCTACACCTTC. This sequence encodes CASSQGAGSDGYTF.

V is TRBV28 and J is TRBJ2-5, with D tentatively TRBD2 (5 bases). Germline V gene lookup returns CDR1 MDHEN and CDR2 SYDVKM. The CDR3 spans 13 residues. V lost 4 bases, J lost 5 bases, and 11 bases lay in between. The CDR3 sequence is CASSYGVLETQYF. The CDR3 nucleotides are TGTGCCAGCAGTTACGGGGTGTTGGAGACCCAGTACTTC.

CDR3 sequence reads: CASSLGVSRRVEAFF. DNA of the CDR3: TGTGCCAGCAGCTTAGGGGTATCCAGGCGAGTTGAAGCTTTCTTT. The chain recombines TRBV7-3 with TRBJ1-1; unclear D gene. Germline CDR1 SGHTA, CDR2 FQGTGA. CDR3 length: 15 amino acids. V lost 2 bases, J lost 7 bases, and 17 bases lay in between. Looking up the rest from reference TRBV7-3 and TRBJ1-1 gives the full variable domain: GAGVSQTPSNKVTEKGKYVELRCDPISGHTALYWYRQSLGQGPEFLIYFQGTGAADDSGLPNDRFFAVRPEGSVSTLKIQRTERGDSAVYLCASSLGVSRRVEAFFGQGTRLTVV.

The CDR3 DNA reads as TGTGCCAGCAGCAACGGACAGAACACTGAAGCTTTCTTT. It yields the protein CASSNGQNTEAFF. J is TRBJ1-1 and V is TRBV7-9; tentatively, D is TRBD1 (5 bases). Germline values: CDR1 SEHNR, CDR2 FQNEAQ (reference sequence). Trimming stripped 5 bases from V and 1 base from J, with 8 bases between. The CDR3 loop spans 13 amino acids.

J is TRBJ2-6 and V is TRBV2; possible D gene TRBD2, 6 bases. Trimming removed 8 bases at V and 2 bases at J, with 10 bases between. Germline-derived CDR1 and CDR2 are SNHLY and FYNNEI. The CDR3 is 14 amino acids. CDR3 in amino acids: CASHRGTGANVLTF. The DNA for the CDR3 is TGTGCCAGCCATCGGGGGACTGGGGCCAACGTCCTGACTTTC.

This clone was detected only a few times. The CDR3: CAISDGGRAYEQYF. CDR3 DNA sequence: TGTGCCATCAGTGATGGGGGTAGGGCCTACGAGCAGTACTTC. The chain has TRBV10-3 and TRBJ2-7; tentatively, D is TRBD1 or TRBD2 (5 bases each). The CDR3 has 14 amino acids. V lost 3 bases and J lost 2, with 11 bases in between. Germline CDR1 reads ENHRY; CDR2 reads SYGVKD.

V gene TRBV18 combines with J gene TRBJ2-5; D call uncertain. In germline, CDR1 is KGHSH, CDR2 LQKENI. V was shortened by 4 bases and J by 1 base, with 10 bases between the two germline ends. The CDR3 extends over 14 amino acids. The CDR3 here is CASSRAAAQETQYF. In DNA, the CDR3 is TGTGCCAGCTCACGGGCAGCAGCCCAAGAGACCCAGTACTTC.

This chain uses TRBV28 with TRBJ1-5, with 9 positions matching TRBD1. Germline V gene sequence: CDR1 MDHEN, CDR2 SYDVKM. The CDR3 is made up of 15 amino acids. The J segment lost 7 bases and the V segment lost 7 bases, leaving 11 bases of the junction unmatched. In DNA, the CDR3 is TGTGCCAGCAAGGCACAGGGGGCGGTGGACCAGCCCCAGCATTTT. It codes for CASKAQGAVDQPQHF.

CDR3 nucleotide sequence: TGTGCCTGGAGTGTGTGGTCTGTTCCCACCCCCGGGGGTGAGCAGTACTTC. Translated: CAWSVWSVPTPGGEQYF. The J gene is TRBJ2-7, the V gene TRBV30, with D tentatively TRBD2 (6 bases). Germline V lookup: CDR1 GTSNPN, CDR2 SVGIG (reference sequence). Trimming took 0 bases from V and 7 from J, leaving 25 bases between them. This CDR3 has 17 amino acids.

The chain is built from TRBV9 and TRBJ1-4, with D unclear. This CDR3 spans 15 amino acids. V lost 4 bases and J lost 0, with 10 bases in between. Germline V gene data show CDR1 as SGDLS and CDR2 as YYNGEE. This chain's CDR3 is CASSKRVATNEKLFF. The CDR3 nucleotides read TGTGCCAGCAGCAAAAGGGTTGCAACTAATGAAAAACTGTTTTTT.

V and J are TRBV11-3 and TRBJ2-2; 9 nucleotides line up with TRBD1. Germline CDR1 reads SGHNT; CDR2 reads YENEEA. Germline trimming cut 5 bases from V and 1 base from J; bases unmatched to any gene: 5. The CDR3 sequence is 16 residues long. The CDR3: CASSPGGQGNTGELFF. In nucleotides, the CDR3 is TGTGCCAGCAGCCCTGGGGGACAGGGGAACACCGGGGAGCTGTTTTTT.

The chain has TRBV6-1 and TRBJ1-1; unclear D gene. Germline assignment: CDR1 MNHNS and CDR2 SASEGT. The CDR3 spans 15 residues. V lost 8 bases and J 4 bases, leaving 20 bases between the germline ends. CDR3 loop: CASAKAVGRSTEAFF. The DNA for the CDR3 is TGTGCCAGCGCGAAGGCAGTCGGCCGTAGCACTGAAGCTTTCTTT.

V gene TRBV11-2 combines with J gene TRBJ2-2; no clear D. Per the germline V gene, CDR1 is SGHAT and CDR2 is FQNNGV. The CDR3 sequence is 13 residues long. V lost 1 base and J 5 bases, leaving 5 bases between the germline ends. As DNA, the CDR3 is TGTGCCAGCAGCTTAGGGTTTACCGGGGAGCTGTTTTTT. Translated, it gives CASSLGFTGELFF.

The chain couples TRBV28 to TRBJ1-6; D is ambiguous. The germline V gene encodes CDR1 MDHEN and CDR2 SYDVKM. The CDR3 totals 14 residues. The ends were cut back, 10 bases at V and 0 bases at J, with 10 bases in the middle. This CDR3 is CANISPSYNSPLHF. In DNA, the CDR3 is TGTGCCAACATATCCCCCTCCTATAATTCACCCCTCCACTTT.

This chain uses TRBV18 with TRBJ1-1; D may be TRBD1 (5 bases). The V and J ends lost 0 bases and 5 bases respectively, with 22 bases between them. CDR1 and CDR2 from the germline V gene are KGHSH and LQKENI. The CDR3 is 18 residues long. The CDR3 loop reads CASSPPMGQGGEVTEAFF. CDR3 in DNA: TGTGCCAGCTCACCACCTATGGGGCAGGGTGGAGAGGTGACTGAAGCTTTCTTT. Based on the CDR3 plus reference TRBV18 and TRBJ1-1, the full variable domain is NAGVMQNPRHLVRRRGQEARLRCSPMKGHSHVYWYRQLPEEGLKFMVYLQKENIIDESGMPKERFSAEFPKEGPSILRIQQVVRGDSAAYFCASSPPMGQGGEVTEAFFGQGTRLTVV.

The genes are TRBV7-2 and TRBJ2-1; no reliable D call. Germline assignment: CDR1 SGHTA and CDR2 FQGNSA. This CDR3 has 13 amino acids. Trimming shortened V by 3 bases and J by 6 bases, and 9 bases separated the two germline ends. The CDR3 loop reads CASSLTEFNEQFF. For the CDR3, the DNA is TGTGCCAGCAGCTTGACGGAGTTCAATGAGCAGTTCTTC. Combining the CDR3 with reference TRBV7-2 and TRBJ2-1 gives the whole variable domain GAGVSQSPSNKVTEKGKDVELRCDPISGHTALYWYRQSLGQGLEFLIYFQGNSAPDKSGLPSDRFSAERTGGSVSTLTIQRTQQEDSAVYLCASSLTEFNEQFFGPGTRLTVL.